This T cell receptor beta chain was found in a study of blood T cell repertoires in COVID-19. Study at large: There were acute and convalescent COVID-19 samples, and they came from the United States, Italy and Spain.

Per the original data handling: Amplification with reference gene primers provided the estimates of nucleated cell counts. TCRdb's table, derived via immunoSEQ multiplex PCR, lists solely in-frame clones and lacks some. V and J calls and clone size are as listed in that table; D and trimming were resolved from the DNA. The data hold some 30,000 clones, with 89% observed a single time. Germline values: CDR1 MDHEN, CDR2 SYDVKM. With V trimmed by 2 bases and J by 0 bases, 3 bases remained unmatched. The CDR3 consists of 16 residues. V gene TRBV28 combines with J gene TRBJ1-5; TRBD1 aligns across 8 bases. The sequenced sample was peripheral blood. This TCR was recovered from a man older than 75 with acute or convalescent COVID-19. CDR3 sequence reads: CASSLGQGLSNQPQHF. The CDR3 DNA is TGTGCCAGCAGTTTAGGACAGGGCCTTAGCAATCAGCCCCAGCATTTT.